The subject of this entry is one TCR beta chain. Here immunoSEQ multiplex PCR was the method, and the copy in TCRdb shows in-frame clones only, minus some. In the table there are about 140,000 clones, around 80% of which are singletons. This record belongs to a study of blood T cell repertoires in COVID-19. Study summary: Sites in the United States, Italy and Spain provided acute and convalescent COVID-19 samples.

This CDR3 has 15 amino acids. Germline V CDR1 and CDR2: MDHEN, SYDVKM. The V gene end was trimmed by 6 bases and the J gene end by 4 bases; junction bases not matched to a gene: 11. The rearrangement uses TRBV28 and TRBJ1-1; 7 bases match TRBD1. This TCR was sampled from a woman in her sixties with acute or convalescent COVID-19. Sequences were obtained from peripheral blood. In DNA, the CDR3 is TGTGCCAGCAGACCCGGGACAGCTTCTTTCACTGAAGCTTTCTTT. Encoded protein: CASRPGTASFTEAFF.